A selection of T cell receptor beta chains follows, all from one sample in a study of PD-L1 blockade in urothelial cancer. Using immunoSEQ multiplex PCR, the repertoire was profiled, and TCRdb retains in-frame clones only, with some absent. In the table there are 46,000 or so clones, around nine tenths of which are singletons. The sequenced sample was PBMCs, obtained around atezolizumab (anti-PD-L1) treatment. Every receptor here comes from a man aged 55 to 70 with urothelial cancer. The CDR3 runs from the conserved cysteine through the conserved F or W.

TRBJ1-3,TRBV18,CASSPVDSHSGNTIYF
TRBJ1-2,TRBV5-8,CASSWGAGYYGYTF
TRBJ2-7,TRBV7-2,CASSYRTLTPHEQYF
TRBJ2-7,TRBV5-4,CASSLGLAGGAEQYF
TRBJ1-1,TRBV14,CASSQDSAPGVEAFF
TRBJ2-3,TRBV10-3,CAISGGGPFEGTDTQYF
TRBJ2-3,TRBV2,CASSFPTSGGTDTQYF
TRBJ1-6,TRBV19,CASSDRGNSPLHF
TRBJ1-6,TRBV28,CASSLLGLQGNSPLHF
TRBJ2-2,TRBV7-3,CASSLRASGNTGELFF
TRBJ2-7,TRBV6-5,CANSQDRVPYEQYF
TRBJ1-5,TRBV6-5,CASSPQGNSNQPQHF
TRBJ1-6,TRBV18,CASSPPQGGNSPLHF
TRBJ2-6,TRBV11-3,CASSNAGFGPGANVLTF
TRBJ2-1,TRBV6-6,CASSFSGEGGEQFF
TRBJ2-1,TRBV11-3,CASSLEWGLAGRNEQFF
TRBJ2-1,TRBV2,CASRRDRGNEQFF
TRBJ2-2,TRBV7-3,CASSSPNTGELFF
TRBJ1-1,TRBV7-8,CASSFNRVGTEAFF
TRBJ2-1,TRBV5-5,CASSLAPTSARDNEQFF
TRBJ2-1,TRBV5-1,CASSLSQGNEQFF
TRBJ2-6,TRBV19,CASSIAGNSAGANVLTF
TRBJ1-2,TRBV11-2,CASSLTGLNYGYTF
TRBJ1-2,TRBV28,CASKRNLGGYTF
TRBJ2-3,TRBV6-5,CASSYRGGRTDTQYF
TRBJ1-5,TRBV7-2,CASSLAQGQIYQPQHF
TRBJ1-5,TRBV5-6,CASSWGRVQPQHF